A selection of T cell receptor beta chains follows, all from one sample in a study of T cell repertoires in cytomegalovirus infection. These receptors have no identified antigens. MiXCR, run by TCRdb on the reads, gives a single entry per CDR3 protein. The sample includes 150,000 or so distinct CDR3 sequences, 30% to 40% of them seen just once. The specimen was CD8+ T cells from cultured PBMCs, collected from culture after CMV antigen stimulation. The receptors here all came from a human donor in good health (CMV status not recorded). Some clones in this sample may be carry-over from other donors' samples. Each CDR3 is given with its conserved first and last residue. The D gene is left open where the match is weak. Size is stated for part of the rows, as once, few or many counts, or as a class when the clone is expanded.

D: TRBD2
J: TRBJ2-1
size: once
V: TRBV6-1
DNA: TGTGCCAGCAGTGATGGACTAGCGGTATACAATGAGCAGTTCTTC
CDR3: CASSDGLAVYNEQFF

D: TRBD1
J: TRBJ1-1
size: few
V: TRBV2
DNA: TGTGCCAGCAGTGATGTGGGACAGGTCGAAGCTTTCTTT
CDR3: CASSDVGQVEAFF

D: -
J: TRBJ1-2
size: -
V: TRBV12-3/TRBV12-4
DNA: TGTGTCAGCAGTTTAGCTAACTATGGCTACACCTTC
CDR3: CVSSLANYGYTF

D: TRBD1
J: TRBJ2-1
size: many
V: TRBV4-1
DNA: TGCGCCAGCAGCTTCCGAGGGACAGGGGTAGGCGAGCAGTTCTTC
CDR3: CASSFRGTGVGEQFF

D: TRBD2
J: TRBJ2-7
size: -
V: TRBV4-1
DNA: TGCGCCAGCAGCCAGGAATCTAGCGGGGACGACGAGCAGTACTTC
CDR3: CASSQESSGDDEQYF

D: -
J: TRBJ2-1
size: -
V: TRBV7-3
DNA: TGTGCCAGCAGCTTTTCAGGGGGCGGGGGGCCGTACAATGAGCAGTTCTTC
CDR3: CASSFSGGGGPYNEQFF

D: -
J: TRBJ1-1
size: many
V: TRBV19
DNA: TGTGCCAGTGGCAAGACAGCTCAAAACACTGAAGCTTTCTTT
CDR3: CASGKTAQNTEAFF

D: -
J: TRBJ2-1
size: -
V: TRBV7-8
DNA: TGTGCCAGCAGTCTATTGGACAGAGGCTACAATGAGCAGTTCTTC
CDR3: CASSLLDRGYNEQFF

D: -
J: TRBJ2-3
size: -
V: TRBV12-3/TRBV12-4
DNA: TGTGCCAGCAGTTTAGCGGGGTCCAGGGATACGCAGTATTTT
CDR3: CASSLAGSRDTQYF

D: -
J: TRBJ2-5
size: many
V: TRBV7-2
DNA: TGTGCCAGCAGCCTACTGACAGGCCAAGAGACCCAGTACTTC
CDR3: CASSLLTGQETQYF

D: -
J: TRBJ2-2
size: few
V: TRBV12-3/TRBV12-4
DNA: TGTGCCAGCAGTTCTTGGGGACGGCTAAACACCGGGGAGCTGTTTTTT
CDR3: CASSSWGRLNTGELFF

D: -
J: TRBJ2-3
size: few
V: TRBV12-3/TRBV12-4
DNA: TGTGCCAGCAGTCGACAGGAGGAAGGCACAGATACGCAGTATTTT
CDR3: CASSRQEEGTDTQYF

D: -
J: TRBJ2-2
size: few
V: TRBV6-5
DNA: TGTGCCAGCACAGGGGTCAACACCGGGGAGCTGTTTTTT
CDR3: CASTGVNTGELFF

D: -
J: TRBJ2-7
size: -
V: TRBV20-1
DNA: TGCAGTGCCAAAGGACTCATCGAGCAGTACTTC
CDR3: CSAKGLIEQYF

D: -
J: TRBJ2-5
size: few
V: TRBV6-2/TRBV6-3
DNA: TGTGCCAGCAGTTGGGGGGACAGAGAGACCCAGTACTTC
CDR3: CASSWGDRETQYF

D: -
J: TRBJ2-7
size: -
V: TRBV27
DNA: TGTGCCAGCAGGTTAGGCTACGAGCAGTACTTC
CDR3: CASRLGYEQYF

D: -
J: TRBJ2-7
size: -
V: TRBV29-1
DNA: TGCAGCGTTGAAAGACCAGACTCCTACGAGCAGTACTTC
CDR3: CSVERPDSYEQYF

D: -
J: TRBJ1-4
size: -
V: TRBV7-9
DNA: TGTGCCAGCAGCCCTCGGGTCCGGGGAACGGGTGAAAAACTGTTTTTT
CDR3: CASSPRVRGTGEKLFF

D: TRBD2
J: TRBJ2-5
size: few
V: TRBV6-2/TRBV6-3
DNA: TGTGCCAGCAGTTACTCTAGCGGGGGAGAGACCCAGTACTTC
CDR3: CASSYSSGGETQYF

D: TRBD1
J: TRBJ2-3
size: -
V: TRBV6-6
DNA: TGTGCCAGCAGTCAGGGGGCCTCAGATACGCAGTATTTT
CDR3: CASSQGASDTQYF

D: -
J: TRBJ1-4
size: many
V: TRBV28
DNA: TGTGCCAGCAGTCCATCGGGAGCGAACCTGTTTTTT
CDR3: CASSPSGANLFF

D: TRBD1
J: TRBJ2-7
size: few
V: TRBV7-6
DNA: TGTGCCAGCAGCTTAGCGACAGGGTCGGGGAAGTACGAGCAGTACTTC
CDR3: CASSLATGSGKYEQYF

D: -
J: TRBJ2-7
size: many
V: TRBV27
DNA: TGTGCCAGCAGTTTAGGTGGGGGTTACGAGCAGTACTTC
CDR3: CASSLGGGYEQYF

D: TRBD2
J: TRBJ2-1
size: -
V: TRBV15
DNA: TGTGCCACCAGCAGGGATCTTACTCTAGCGGGGAGCTACAATGAGCAGTTCTTC
CDR3: CATSRDLTLAGSYNEQFF

D: -
J: TRBJ2-6
size: -
V: TRBV5-5
DNA: TGTGCCAGCAGCTTGGCCAGCGGCTCGGGGGCCAACGTCCTGACTTTC
CDR3: CASSLASGSGANVLTF

D: TRBD2
J: TRBJ2-7
size: -
V: TRBV7-9
DNA: TGTGCCAGCAGCCCGACAGCGGGGGGTACACCCTACGAGCAGTACTTC
CDR3: CASSPTAGGTPYEQYF

D: -
J: TRBJ2-7
size: few
V: TRBV7-9
DNA: TGTGCCAGCAGCCCCTCCCGGGACGACGACTACGAGCAGTACTTC
CDR3: CASSPSRDDDYEQYF

D: TRBD1
J: TRBJ1-1
size: -
V: TRBV13
DNA: TGTGCCAGCAGACCGGGACAGACGAACACTGAAGCTTTCTTT
CDR3: CASRPGQTNTEAFF